What follows are 10 T cell receptor beta chains derived from one specimen sequenced in a study of blood T cell repertoires in COVID-19. Only in-frame clones appear in the TCRdb table, and some are missing; sequencing was by immunoSEQ multiplex PCR. Among about 240,000 clones listed, 83% were seen once. Material: PBMCs or T cells enriched from blood (not recorded which). The receptors originated from a middle-aged woman who had been exposed to COVID-19.

The chain employs TRBV19 and TRBJ2-1; 8 bases match TRBD1. Trimming at V came to 6 bases and at J to 5 bases, leaving 12 bases not matched to a gene. The CDR3 sequence is 16 residues long. Germline loops: CDR1 LNHDA, CDR2 SQIVND (reference sequence). The CDR3 coding sequence is TGTGCCAGTAGGCTCGACTCCGGGACAGGCAACAATGAGCAGTTCTTC. It codes for CASRLDSGTGNNEQFF.

The chain links TRBV28 to TRBJ1-5; TRBD1 aligns across 9 bases. The CDR3 runs to 15 residues. Germline trimming cut 7 bases from V and 3 bases from J; bases unmatched to any gene: 7. Germline values: CDR1 MDHEN, CDR2 SYDVKM. Here the CDR3 reads CASTTGQGHNQPQHF. The CDR3 DNA follows: TGTGCCAGCACCACGGGACAGGGACACAATCAGCCCCAGCATTTT.

The gene calls are TRBV4-2 and TRBJ1-3, with D possibly TRBD1 on 5 matching bases. Germline CDR1 reads LGHNA; CDR2 reads YNFKEQ. CDR3 length: 16 residues. Trimming took off 4 bases at V and 0 bases at J, with 13 bases between the two ends. For the CDR3, the DNA is TGTGCCAGCAGCCCTCAAGGGAGGGGCTCTGGAAACACCATATATTTT. Amino acids: CASSPQGRGSGNTIYF.

The V gene is TRBV5-1, the J gene TRBJ2-2; 8 nucleotides match TRBD1. From germline, CDR1 is SGHRS and CDR2 YFSETQ. This CDR3 comprises 15 residues. V lost 0 bases to trimming and J lost 3 bases; unmatched junction nucleotides: 1. CDR3 sequence (DNA): TGCGCCAGCAGCTTGGCAGGGGGCTACACCGGGGAGCTGTTTTTT. It yields the protein CASSLAGGYTGELFF. The whole variable domain, filled in from reference TRBV5-1 and TRBJ2-2, reads KAGVTQTPRYLIKTRGQQVTLSCSPISGHRSVSWYQQTPGQGLQFLFEYFSETQRNKGNFPGRFSGRQFSNSRSEMNVSTLELGDSALYLCASSLAGGYTGELFFGEGSRLTVL.

The chain is built from TRBV9 and TRBJ2-3; 12 positions match TRBD2. In germline, CDR1 is SGDLS, CDR2 YYNGEE. The CDR3 length is 15 residues. V trimming: 3 bases; J trimming: 6 bases; junction bases outside the gene matches: 5. The CDR3 DNA follows: TGTGCCAGCAGCGACCTAGCGGGGGGGAGGGATACGCAGTATTTT. Its translation is CASSDLAGGRDTQYF.

The gene calls are TRBV15 and TRBJ1-5, with 7 positions matching TRBD1. The trim removed 1 base at V and 1 base at J, leaving 7 bases unmatched. The CDR3 loop spans 17 amino acids. Germline CDR1 and CDR2: LNHNV and YYDKDF (reference sequence). The CDR3 loop reads CATSRGQGEISNQPQHF. The DNA of the CDR3 is TGTGCCACCAGCAGAGGTCAGGGGGAGATAAGCAATCAGCCCCAGCATTTT.

The gene calls are TRBV28 and TRBJ1-1; TRBD1 aligns across 7 bases. The germline gives CDR1 MDHEN, CDR2 SYDVKM. The V and J ends lost 5 bases and 1 base, in that order; junction bases with no gene match: 4. The length of the CDR3 is 14 residues. The CDR3 region is CASSVHRGNTEAFF. In DNA form, the CDR3 reads TGTGCCAGCAGTGTCCACAGGGGGAACACTGAAGCTTTCTTT.

The count of this clone is one. J is TRBJ1-4 and V is TRBV2; D might be TRBD1 (6 bases). The ends were cut back, 5 bases at V and 0 bases at J, with 10 bases in the middle. The germline V gene has CDR1 SNHLY and CDR2 FYNNEI. The CDR3 has 15 residues. The CDR3, as DNA: TGTGCCAGCAGTAAACAGGGTTCAACTAATGAAAAACTGTTTTTT. As protein: CASSKQGSTNEKLFF.

The CDR3 here is CASSPGGSGNTIYF. In DNA, the CDR3 is TGTGCCAGCAGTCCAGGGGGCTCTGGAAACACCATATATTTT. The chain employs TRBV5-6 and TRBJ1-3; 7 nucleotides align to TRBD1. This CDR3 is 14 amino acids long. J gave up 0 bases and V 5 bases, and 2 bases lay outside the gene matches. CDR1 is SGHDT, CDR2 YYEEEE, per germline.

The gene calls are TRBV11-2 and TRBJ2-1, with no clear D. Trimming took off 1 base at V and 7 bases at J, with 8 bases between the two ends. Per germline, CDR1 SGHAT and CDR2 FQNNGV. CDR3 length: 13 amino acids. In DNA form, the CDR3 reads TGTGCCAGCAGCTTAGTAGGAGCTAATGAGCAGTTCTTC. Protein product: CASSLVGANEQFF.